The entry below describes one TCR beta chain. TCRdb's copy holds only in-frame clones and misses some; the assay was immunoSEQ multiplex PCR. Counted here are approximately 64,000 clones, 94% occurring once; the ten biggest clones make up 0.12% to 0.15%. The germline CDR1 and CDR2 sequences are LGHDT and YNNKEL (reference sequence). The CDR3 consists of 12 residues. V trimming: 2 bases; J trimming: 10 bases; junction bases outside the gene matches: 2. This record belongs to a study of CD4 T cells in relation to SARS-CoV-2 and coronaviruses. The unexposed donors gave CD4+ T cells in about 2010-2019, prior to COVID-19.

Sequencing was carried out using naive CD4+ T cells from PBMCs. Subset: naive CD4+ T cells isolated by negative enrichment. The rearrangement uses TRBV3-1 (or the pseudogene TRBV3-2) and TRBJ1-1; the match to TRBD1 covers 9 bases. The source of this sequence is a human donor in good health. CDR3 amino acids: CASSQPDRGAFF. CDR3 sequence (DNA): TGTGCCAGCAGCCAACCGGACAGGGGAGCTTTCTTT.